This T cell receptor beta chain was captured in a study of post-analysis software for immune sequencing data. Study background: Clinical courses comprised relapsing-remitting, secondary progressive and progressive-relapsing multiple sclerosis. Study-wide results and limits: Among multiple sclerosis patients, normalized Chao1 diversity was significantly below that of controls. Samples made in the same batch grouped tightly together by F measure. Five or six TRBV segments were significantly more frequent in patients than in controls. TRBV5-6, TRBV5-1 and TRBV20-1 were among these segments.

CDR3 length equals 16 residues. Trimming cost V 4 bases and J 0 bases, with 13 bases left between them. TCR beta cDNA libraries included unique molecular identifiers. TCRdb re-called the PCR reads with MiXCR, one entry per CDR3 protein. The table lists approximately 730,000 distinct CDR3 sequences, 35% to 55% of them singletons, with just under 5% in the top ten. To note about this clonotype: Its matching antigen is unknown.

The origin of this receptor is a girl aged 5 to 17 with multiple sclerosis. J is TRBJ2-1 and V is TRBV12-3 or TRBV12-4, with D tentatively TRBD2 (5 bases). The sequencing sample was made of blood. The CDR3: CASSYIAKSSYNEQFF. The CDR3 DNA reads TGTGCCAGCAGTTATATAGCGAAGAGCTCCTACAATGAGCAGTTCTTC.